Described below is a single T cell receptor (beta chain) sequence and its context. The data belong to a study of blood T cell repertoires in COVID-19. Overall study: The study drew acute and convalescent COVID-19 samples from the United States, Italy and Spain. Nucleic acid was either cDNA or gDNA, and it came from T cells, B-cell-depleted T cells, or PBMCs.

In the authors' workflow: Reference gene primer amplification yielded estimated nucleated cell counts. TCRdb's copy holds only in-frame clones and misses some; the assay was immunoSEQ multiplex PCR. V and J calls and clone size come straight from that table; D and trimming were deduced from the DNA. This table has 150,000 to 200,000 clones, roughly 78% appearing once. The germline V gene has CDR1 KGHSH and CDR2 LQKENI. V lost 5 bases and J lost 4; bases outside the gene matches: 10. The CDR3 runs 16 residues. The sample was peripheral blood. The sequence came from an elderly woman with active or convalescent COVID-19. The chain is built from TRBV18 and TRBJ1-2; the match to TRBD1 covers 10 bases. The CDR3 DNA is TGTGCCAGCTCAGCCGGAACCGGGACAGGGGCCTATGGCTACACCTTC. Its translation: CASSAGTGTGAYGYTF.